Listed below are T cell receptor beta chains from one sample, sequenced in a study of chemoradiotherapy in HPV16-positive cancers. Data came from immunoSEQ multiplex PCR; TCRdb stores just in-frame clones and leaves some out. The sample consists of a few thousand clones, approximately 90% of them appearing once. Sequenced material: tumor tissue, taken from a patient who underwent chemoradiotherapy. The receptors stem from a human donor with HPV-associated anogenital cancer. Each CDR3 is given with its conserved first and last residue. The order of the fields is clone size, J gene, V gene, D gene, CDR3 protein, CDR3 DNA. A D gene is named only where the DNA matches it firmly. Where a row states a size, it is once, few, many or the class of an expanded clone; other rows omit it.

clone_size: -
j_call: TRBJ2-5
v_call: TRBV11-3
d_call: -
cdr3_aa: CASSRRETQYF
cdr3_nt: TGTGCCAGCAGCCGTCGAGAGACCCAGTACTTC

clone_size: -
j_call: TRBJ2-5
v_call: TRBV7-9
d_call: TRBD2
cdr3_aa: CASSAGTSGRAAFETQYF
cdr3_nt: TGTGCCAGCAGCGCGGGGACTAGCGGGAGGGCCGCCTTTGAGACCCAGTACTTC

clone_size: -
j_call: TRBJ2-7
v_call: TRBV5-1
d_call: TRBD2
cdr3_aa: CASSSQGTSAEQYF
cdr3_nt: TGCGCCAGCAGCTCTCAGGGGACTAGCGCCGAGCAGTACTTC

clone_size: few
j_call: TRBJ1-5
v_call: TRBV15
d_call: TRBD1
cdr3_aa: CATSRGLDRVNQPQHF
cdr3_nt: TGTGCCACCAGCAGAGGCCTGGACAGGGTAAACCAGCCCCAGCATTTT

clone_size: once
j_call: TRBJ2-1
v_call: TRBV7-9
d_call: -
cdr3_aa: CASSPGLSYNEQFF
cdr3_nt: TGTGCCAGCAGCCCGGGACTGTCCTACAATGAGCAGTTCTTC

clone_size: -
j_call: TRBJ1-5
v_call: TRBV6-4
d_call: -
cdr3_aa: CASSDRLGGRHPPNQPQHF
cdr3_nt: TGTGCCAGCAGTGACAGGCTCGGTGGACGGCACCCGCCAAATCAGCCCCAGCATTTT

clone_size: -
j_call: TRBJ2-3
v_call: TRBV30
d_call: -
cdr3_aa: CAWGGTDTQYF
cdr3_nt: TGTGCCTGGGGCGGCACAGATACGCAGTATTTT

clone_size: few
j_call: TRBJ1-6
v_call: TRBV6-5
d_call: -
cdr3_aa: CASTGTGNSPLHF
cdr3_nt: TGTGCCAGCACGGGGACTGGGAATTCACCCCTCCACTTT

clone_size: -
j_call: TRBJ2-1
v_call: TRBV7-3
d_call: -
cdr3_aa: CASSLGGLPRGNEQFF
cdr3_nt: TGTGCCAGCAGCTTAGGGGGACTCCCTCGCGGTAATGAGCAGTTCTTC

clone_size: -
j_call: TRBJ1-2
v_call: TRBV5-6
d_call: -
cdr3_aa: CASSAVYGYTF
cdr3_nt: TGTGCCAGCAGCGCAGTATATGGCTACACCTTC

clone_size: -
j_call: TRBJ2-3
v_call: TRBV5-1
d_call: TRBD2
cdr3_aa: CASSPQRERADTQYF
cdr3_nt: TGCGCCAGCAGCCCCCAGCGGGAGCGGGCAGATACGCAGTATTTT

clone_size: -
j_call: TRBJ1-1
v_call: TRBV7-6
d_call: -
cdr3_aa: CASSLAPGTNTEAFF
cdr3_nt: TGTGCCAGCAGCTTAGCTCCGGGAACGAACACTGAAGCTTTCTTT

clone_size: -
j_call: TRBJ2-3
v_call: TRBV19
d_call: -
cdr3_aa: CASSILGSTDTQYF
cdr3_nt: TGTGCCAGTAGTATACTAGGGAGCACAGATACGCAGTATTTT